The T cell receptor (beta chain) under discussion was sequenced for a study of T cells in Graves' hyperthyroidism and ophthalmopathy. Broader study findings: Most thyroid-expanded clonotypes above 0.001 were also found in blood. Stable hyperthyroidism was told apart from ophthalmopathy by a model built on 13 V-J features.

Roughly 10 ml of fresh peripheral blood supplied the PBMCs. This CDR3 comprises 15 residues. In germline, CDR1 is SGHNT, CDR2 YENEEA. TCR beta CDR3 region amplification was performed from RNA transcripts. The primer set for the first-round RT-PCR of the TCR CDR3 was HTBI. TCRdb fed the multiplex PCR reads into MiXCR, producing one record per CDR3 protein. The sample carries approximately 600,000 distinct CDR3 sequences, 14% recorded once. A few counts support this clonotype. Its matching antigen is unknown. One end of the junction fails to match germline, which may point to a read error. The TCR comes from a woman aged 18-35 years with Graves' ophthalmopathy. The sequenced sample was blood. The V and J genes are TRBV11-3 and TRBJ2-7, with TRBD2 identical over 7 bases. CDR3 in DNA: TGCGCCAGCAGCCAAGATCTCGGCGGGGGCTACGAGCAGTACTTC. Translating gives CASSQDLGGGYEQYF.